This T cell receptor beta chain was obtained from a study of beta chain features in type 1 diabetes. The wider study: The study examined roughly 100 million sorted cells across all samples.

CDR1 MNHEY and CDR2 SMNVEV come from the germline V gene (reference sequence). This CDR3 has 18 residues. Losses at the gene ends were 0 bases for V and 1 base for J; bases not matched to a gene: 6. Isolated RNA was reverse transcribed in full, so expressed TCRB transcripts were sequenced. Data came from immunoSEQ multiplex PCR; TCRdb stores just in-frame clones and leaves some out. This table holds roughly 230,000 clones, 9.6% found once. The gene calls are TRBV27 and TRBJ2-6; 7 bases match TRBD2. The sample taken for sequencing was naive CD4+ T cells from blood. The receptor was derived from a woman under 30 in good health. CDR3 sequence reads: CASSLSAGKFSGANVLTF. CDR3 in DNA: TGTGCCAGCAGTTTATCAGCGGGGAAGTTTTCTGGGGCCAACGTCCTGACTTTC. Drawing the rest from reference TRBV27 and TRBJ2-6, the complete variable domain is EAQVTQNPRYLITVTGKKLTVTCSQNMNHEYMSWYRQDPGLGLRQIYYSMNVEVTDKGDVPEGYKVSRKEKRNFPLILESPSPNQTSLYFCASSLSAGKFSGANVLTFGAGSRLTVL.